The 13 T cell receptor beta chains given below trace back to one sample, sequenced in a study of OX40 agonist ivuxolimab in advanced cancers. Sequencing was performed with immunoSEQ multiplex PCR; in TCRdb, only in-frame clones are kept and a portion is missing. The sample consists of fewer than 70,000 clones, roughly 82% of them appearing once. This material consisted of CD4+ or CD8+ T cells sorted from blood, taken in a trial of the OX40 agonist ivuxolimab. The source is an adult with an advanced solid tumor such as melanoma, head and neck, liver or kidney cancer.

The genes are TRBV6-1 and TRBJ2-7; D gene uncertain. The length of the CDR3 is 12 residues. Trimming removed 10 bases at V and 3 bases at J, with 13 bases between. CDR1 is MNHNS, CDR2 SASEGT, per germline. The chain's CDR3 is CAINDPYYEQYF. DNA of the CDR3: TGTGCCATCAACGACCCGTACTACGAGCAGTACTTC.

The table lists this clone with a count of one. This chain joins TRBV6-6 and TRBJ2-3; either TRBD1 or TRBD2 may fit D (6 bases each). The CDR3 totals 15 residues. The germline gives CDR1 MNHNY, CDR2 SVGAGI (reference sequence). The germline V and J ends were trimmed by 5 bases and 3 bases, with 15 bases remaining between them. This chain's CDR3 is CASSIPRGVTDTQYF. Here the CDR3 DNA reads TGTGCCAGCAGTATACCGAGGGGGGTGACAGATACGCAGTATTTT.

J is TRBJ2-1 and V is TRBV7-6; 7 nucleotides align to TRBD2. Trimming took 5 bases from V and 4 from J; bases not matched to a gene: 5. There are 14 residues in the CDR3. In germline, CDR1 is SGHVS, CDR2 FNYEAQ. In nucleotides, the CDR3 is TGTGCCAGCAGCCCTGGGACTACATACAATGAGCAGTTCTTC. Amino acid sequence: CASSPGTTYNEQFF.

As DNA, the CDR3 is TGCGCCAGCAGCCAGGACAGGTCTACCACAGATACGCAGTATTTT. Translating gives CASSQDRSTTDTQYF. The chain links TRBV5-1 to TRBJ2-3; TRBD1 aligns across 7 bases. This CDR3 comprises 15 residues. Looked up from germline, CDR1 is SGHRS and CDR2 is YFSETQ. V gave up 4 bases and J gave up 2 bases; unmatched junction bases: 7.

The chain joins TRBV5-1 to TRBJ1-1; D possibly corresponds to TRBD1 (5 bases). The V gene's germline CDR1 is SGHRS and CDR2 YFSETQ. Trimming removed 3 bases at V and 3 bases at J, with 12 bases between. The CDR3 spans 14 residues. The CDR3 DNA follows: TGCGCCAGCAGCTGGGGCGCCTGGGACACTGAAGCTTTCTTT. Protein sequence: CASSWGAWDTEAFF.

CDR3 nucleotide sequence: TGTGCCAGCGTGAGACAGGGCTACGAGCAGTACTTC. It translates to CASVRQGYEQYF. The chain joins TRBV2 to TRBJ2-7, with TRBD1 matching 7 bases. Germline V CDR1 and CDR2: SNHLY, FYNNEI. V was clipped by 8 bases and J by 3 bases; unmatched bases: 4. The CDR3 spans 12 residues. Complete variable domain (other parts from reference TRBV2 and TRBJ2-7): EPEVTQTPSHQVTQMGQEVILRCVPISNHLYFYWYRQILGQKVEFLVSFYNNEISEKSEIFDDQFSVERPDGSNFTLKIRSTKLEDSAMYFCASVRQGYEQYFGPGTRLTVT.

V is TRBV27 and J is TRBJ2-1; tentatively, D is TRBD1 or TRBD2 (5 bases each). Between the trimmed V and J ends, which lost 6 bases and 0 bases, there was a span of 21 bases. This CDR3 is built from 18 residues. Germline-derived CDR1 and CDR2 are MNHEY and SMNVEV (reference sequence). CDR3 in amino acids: CASRTLPGRRNSYNEQFF. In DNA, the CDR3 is TGTGCCAGCAGGACTTTGCCGGGGCGGCGAAACTCCTACAATGAGCAGTTCTTC.

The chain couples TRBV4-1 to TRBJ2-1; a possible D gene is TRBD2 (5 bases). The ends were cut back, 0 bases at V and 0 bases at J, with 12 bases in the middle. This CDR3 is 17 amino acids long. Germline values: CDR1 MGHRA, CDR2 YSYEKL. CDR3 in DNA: TGCGCCAGCAGCCAAGATCGGGCGGAGGTCTCCTACAATGAGCAGTTCTTC. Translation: CASSQDRAEVSYNEQFF.

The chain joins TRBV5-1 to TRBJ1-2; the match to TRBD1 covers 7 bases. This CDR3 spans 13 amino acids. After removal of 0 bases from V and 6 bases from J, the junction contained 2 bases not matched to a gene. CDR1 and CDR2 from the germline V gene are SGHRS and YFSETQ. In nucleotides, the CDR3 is TGCGCCAGCAGCTTGGCCGGGACAGATGGCTACACCTTC. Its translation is CASSLAGTDGYTF.

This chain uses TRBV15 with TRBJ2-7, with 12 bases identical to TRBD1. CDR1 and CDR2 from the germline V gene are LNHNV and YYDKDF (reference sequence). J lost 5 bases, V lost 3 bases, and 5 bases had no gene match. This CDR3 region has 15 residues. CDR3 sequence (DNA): TGTGCCACCAGCAGGGCCGGGACAGGGGGCGACGAGCAGTACTTC. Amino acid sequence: CATSRAGTGGDEQYF.

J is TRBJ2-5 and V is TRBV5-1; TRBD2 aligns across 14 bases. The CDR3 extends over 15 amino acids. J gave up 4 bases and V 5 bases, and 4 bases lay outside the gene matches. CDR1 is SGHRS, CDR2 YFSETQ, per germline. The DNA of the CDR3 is TGCGCCAGCAGTTGGGGGACTAGCGGGGGAGAGACCCAGTACTTC. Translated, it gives CASSWGTSGGETQYF.

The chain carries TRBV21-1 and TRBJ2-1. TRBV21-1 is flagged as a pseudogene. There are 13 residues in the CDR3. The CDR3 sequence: CASSTWTDNEQFF. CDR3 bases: TGTGCCAGCAGCACCTGGACGGACAATGAGCAGTTCTTC.

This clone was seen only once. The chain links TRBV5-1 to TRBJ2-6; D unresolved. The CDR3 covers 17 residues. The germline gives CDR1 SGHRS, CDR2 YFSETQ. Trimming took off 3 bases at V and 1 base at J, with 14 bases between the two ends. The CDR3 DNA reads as TGCGCCAGCAGCTCGTTTCTCGAGCGTTCTGGGGCCAACGTCCTGACTTTC. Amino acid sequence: CASSSFLERSGANVLTF.